This entry describes one T cell receptor (beta chain). V was clipped by 2 bases and J by 3 bases, with 13 bases between them. The germline V gene encodes CDR1 GTSNPN and CDR2 SVGIG (reference sequence). The CDR3 is 14 residues long. This sample is drawn from a study of blood T cells in healthy people across ages. A second PCR, run for about 7 to 11 cycles, used a sample-barcoded 5' primer plus a J-beta primer mix. TCRdb re-derived calls from the 5' RACE reads in MiXCR, one entry per CDR3 protein. Among roughly 550,000 distinct CDR3 sequences, approximately 25% were seen once, and the ten largest hold around 10%. This sample also appeared in a second study, on T cells of mothers and their children. That paper states: Both sample barcodes and 2-4 random nucleotides came from the M1S primer of the second PCR.

Sequencing input: blood. This clonotype was obtained from a boy aged 5-17 years in good health. The rearrangement uses TRBV30 and TRBJ1-1, with D possibly being TRBD1 (5 bases). CDR3 sequence: CAWSKNSGDTEAFF. The DNA of the CDR3 is TGTGCCTGGAGTAAAAACTCGGGGGACACTGAAGCTTTCTTT.